The 20 T cell receptor beta chains given below trace back to one sample, sequenced in a study of blood T cell repertoires in COVID-19. Profiled with immunoSEQ multiplex PCR; TCRdb holds only in-frame clones, not every one. Altogether roughly 80,000 clones are present, about 83% being singletons, with the ten largest covering 3.5%. Source material: peripheral blood. Receptors were obtained from a man aged 50-60 years with acute or convalescent COVID-19.

V gene TRBV21-1 combines with J gene TRBJ2-2; TRBD2 is the table's D call and was not checked against the DNA. TRBV21-1 is recorded as a pseudogene. This CDR3 region has 16 residues. CDR3 amino acids: CASSKAGGKITGELFF. CDR3 coding DNA: TGTGCCAGCAGCAAAGCGGGAGGGAAGATTACCGGGGAGCTGTTTTTT.

V and J are TRBV28 and TRBJ2-5; D possibly corresponds to TRBD1 (6 bases). This CDR3 contains 14 residues. In germline, CDR1 is MDHEN, CDR2 SYDVKM. V was shortened by 4 bases and J by 4 bases, with 13 bases between the two germline ends. The CDR3 nucleotides are TGTGCCAGCAGTTCTACAGGGTTGCGAGAGACCCAGTACTTC. Translation gives CASSSTGLRETQYF.

V and J are TRBV20-1 and TRBJ1-5; TRBD1 agrees at 7 bases. The germline gives CDR1 DFQATT, CDR2 SNEGSKA (reference sequence). With 3 bases clipped from V and 6 bases from J, the junction kept 8 bases outside the gene matches. The CDR3 is made up of 14 amino acids. CDR3: CSASPRQGGQPQHF. The DNA of the CDR3 is TGCAGTGCTAGTCCCAGACAGGGCGGTCAGCCCCAGCATTTT.

The rearrangement links TRBV7-7 to TRBJ2-1; possibly TRBD2 for D (5 bases). The germline V gene has CDR1 SSHAT and CDR2 FNYEAQ (reference sequence). V dropped 1 base and J dropped 6 bases, with 13 bases sitting between them. CDR3 length: 15 amino acids. CDR3 coding DNA: TGTGCCAGCAGCTTAGAAGGTTCGGGGTTCAATGAGCAGTTCTTC. Residues: CASSLEGSGFNEQFF.

For the CDR3, the DNA is TGTGCCAACGGTTTGGCTAGCGAAGCTAGTGAGCAGTTCTTC. It yields the protein CANGLASEASEQFF. The rearrangement joins TRBV10-3 to TRBJ2-1; the D gene is possibly TRBD2 (6 bases). V gave up 10 bases and J gave up 9 bases, with 22 bases separating them. CDR3 length: 14 residues. From germline, CDR1 is ENHRY and CDR2 SYGVKD.

The chain is built from TRBV5-4 and TRBJ1-1, with 10 bases aligning to TRBD1. This CDR3 is built from 15 residues. Germline CDR1 SGHNT, CDR2 YYREEE (reference sequence). The V gene end was trimmed by 4 bases and the J gene end by 4 bases; junction bases not matched to a gene: 7. The CDR3 sequence is CASSPDGTGVTEAFF. CDR3 sequence (DNA): TGTGCCAGCAGCCCCGACGGGACAGGGGTCACTGAAGCTTTCTTT.

The rearrangement joins TRBV9 to TRBJ2-3; 12 nucleotides align to TRBD2. Germline CDR1 SGDLS, CDR2 YYNGEE. J gave up 6 bases and V 4 bases, and 12 bases lay outside the gene matches. This CDR3 is built from 17 residues. The CDR3 sequence is CASSPRWLAGGPDTQYF. The CDR3 region has the DNA TGTGCCAGCAGCCCCCGGTGGCTAGCGGGAGGGCCTGATACGCAGTATTTT.

The chain has TRBV4-1 and TRBJ2-7; 10 bases match TRBD1. The germline V gene has CDR1 MGHRA and CDR2 YSYEKL. The length of the CDR3 is 15 residues. The ends lost 2 bases at V and 4 bases at J; junction bases unmatched: 5. For the CDR3, the DNA is TGCGCCAGCAGCCAATCCGGGACAGGGGATTACGAGCAGTACTTC. This sequence encodes CASSQSGTGDYEQYF.

This chain uses TRBV7-2 with TRBJ1-1; TRBD1 might be the D (5 bases). Germline CDR1 and CDR2: SGHTA and FQGNSA. This CDR3 comprises 15 residues. V was clipped by 5 bases and J by 3 bases, with 16 bases between them. The CDR3 spells CASSPMMGLDTEAFF. The CDR3 region has the DNA TGTGCCAGCAGCCCCATGATGGGGCTGGACACTGAAGCTTTCTTT. Filled out from reference TRBV7-2 and TRBJ1-1, the complete variable domain reads GAGVSQSPSNKVTEKGKDVELRCDPISGHTALYWYRQSLGQGLEFLIYFQGNSAPDKSGLPSDRFSAERTGGSVSTLTIQRTQQEDSAVYLCASSPMMGLDTEAFFGQGTRLTVV.

This clone showed up just once. The rearrangement uses TRBV28 and TRBJ1-5; 11 bases are shared with TRBD1. This CDR3 has 15 amino acids. CDR1 is MDHEN and CDR2 is SYDVKM in the germline V gene. Unmatched junction bases numbered 5, after V lost 8 bases and J lost 2 bases. The CDR3 loop reads CASGQGASGNQPQHF. In nucleotides, the CDR3 is TGTGCCAGCGGACAGGGGGCGTCGGGCAATCAGCCCCAGCATTTT. The full variable domain, completed using reference TRBV28 and TRBJ1-5, is DVKVTQSSRYLVKRTGEKVFLECVQDMDHENMFWYRQDPGLGLRLIYFSYDVKMKEKGDIPEGYSVSREKKERFSLILESASTNQTSMYLCASGQGASGNQPQHFGDGTRLSIL.

The gene calls are TRBV4-3 and TRBJ2-3; D may be TRBD1 (6 bases). The V gene lost 3 bases and the J gene lost 0 bases, with 13 bases spanning the gap. The CDR3 is made up of 16 amino acids. CDR1 is LGHNA, CDR2 YSLEER, per germline. The CDR3 spells CASSQVVGASTDTQYF. The CDR3 DNA sequence: TGCGCCAGCAGCCAGGTCGTGGGGGCTAGCACAGATACGCAGTATTTT.

V is TRBV24-1 and J is TRBJ2-1, with D maybe TRBD1 (6 bases). The CDR3 spans 14 residues. Germline V lookup: CDR1 KGHDR, CDR2 SFDVKD. V lost 1 base and J lost 9, with 12 bases in between. The CDR3 coding sequence is TGTGCCACCAGTGATTTAGGCCCACAGGGTGAGCAGTTCTTC. Translation gives CATSDLGPQGEQFF.

The V call is TRBV3-1 (or the pseudogene TRBV3-2), the J call TRBJ2-3; TRBD1 agrees at 7 bases. The germline V gene has CDR1 LGHDT and CDR2 YNNKEL (reference sequence). V dropped 4 bases and J dropped 5; count of bases not matched to a gene: 6. This CDR3 is 14 amino acids long. This CDR3 reads CASSPTGAVDTQYF. In DNA, the CDR3 is TGTGCCAGCAGCCCTACAGGGGCAGTAGATACGCAGTATTTT.

This sequence joins TRBV10-3 and TRBJ1-2; 8 positions agree with TRBD1. This CDR3 comprises 16 residues. The V gene end was trimmed by 3 bases and the J gene end by 1 base; junction bases not matched to a gene: 7. Germline assignment: CDR1 ENHRY and CDR2 SYGVKD. In DNA, the CDR3 is TGTGCCATCAGTGAAGGACAGGGCCTCATTAACTATGGCTACACCTTC. This sequence encodes CAISEGQGLINYGYTF.

J is TRBJ2-5 and V is TRBV18, with D possibly matching TRBD2 (5 bases). V shed 3 bases and J shed 5 bases, with 10 bases lying between them. The CDR3 is 13 residues long. CDR1 KGHSH and CDR2 LQKENI come from the germline V gene. The CDR3 loop reads CASSPTNGETQYF. The CDR3 DNA is TGTGCCAGCTCACCGACTAACGGGGAGACCCAGTACTTC.

CDR3 loop: CAISEGASREQYF. The CDR3 DNA follows: TGTGCCATCAGTGAGGGGGCTTCTCGCGAGCAGTACTTC. The V call is TRBV10-3, the J call TRBJ2-7, with a tentative D call TRBD1 (5 bases). The CDR3 consists of 13 residues. Germline V gene data show CDR1 as ENHRY and CDR2 as SYGVKD. The V and J ends lost 2 bases and 6 bases respectively, with 11 bases between them.

The J gene is TRBJ2-7, the V gene TRBV5-1, with 9 bases aligning to TRBD2. J lost 5 bases, V lost 4 bases, and 16 bases had no gene match. The CDR3 spans 17 residues. CDR1 is SGHRS, CDR2 YFSETQ, per germline. The CDR3: CASSEQKGGRAWNEQYF. CDR3 nucleotide sequence: TGCGCCAGCAGCGAGCAAAAAGGCGGGAGGGCCTGGAACGAGCAGTACTTC.

V gene TRBV28 combines with J gene TRBJ2-7; TRBD1 might be the D (6 bases). Germline V gene sequence: CDR1 MDHEN, CDR2 SYDVKM. The V and J ends lost 4 bases and 4 bases respectively, with 14 bases between them. This CDR3 is 14 amino acids long. In DNA form, the CDR3 reads TGTGCCAGCAGTTCACCGGGACACATATACGAGCAGTACTTC. This sequence encodes CASSSPGHIYEQYF.

The chain carries TRBV4-3 and TRBJ1-2, with 7 bases identical to TRBD1. Germline V gene sequence: CDR1 LGHNA, CDR2 YSLEER. Trimming at V came to 3 bases and at J to 7 bases, leaving 5 bases not matched to a gene. The CDR3 totals 13 residues. This CDR3 reads CASSHRQGFGYTF. DNA for the CDR3: TGCGCCAGCAGCCACCGACAGGGTTTTGGCTACACCTTC.

The chain combines TRBV30 with TRBJ2-4; no clear D gene. The V gene's germline CDR1 is GTSNPN and CDR2 SVGIG (reference sequence). V lost 0 bases and J lost 3, with 9 bases in between. The length of the CDR3 is 14 residues. DNA for the CDR3: TGTGCCTGGAGTGTACGTCTAGGCAAAAACATTCAGTACTTC. Amino acids: CAWSVRLGKNIQYF.